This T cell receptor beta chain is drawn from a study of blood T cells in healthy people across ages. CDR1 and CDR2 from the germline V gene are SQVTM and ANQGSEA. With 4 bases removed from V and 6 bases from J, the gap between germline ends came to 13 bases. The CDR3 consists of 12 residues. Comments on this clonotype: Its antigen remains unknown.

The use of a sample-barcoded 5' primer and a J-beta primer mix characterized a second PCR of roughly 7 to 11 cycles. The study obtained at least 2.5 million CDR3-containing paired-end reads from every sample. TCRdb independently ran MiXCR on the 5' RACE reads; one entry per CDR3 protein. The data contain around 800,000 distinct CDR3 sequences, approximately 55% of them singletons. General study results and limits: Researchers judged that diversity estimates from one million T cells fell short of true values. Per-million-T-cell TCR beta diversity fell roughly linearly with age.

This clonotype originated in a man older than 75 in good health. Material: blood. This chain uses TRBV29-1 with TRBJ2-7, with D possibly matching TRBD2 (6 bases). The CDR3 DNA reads TGCAGCGTTGGGCCCGGAGGGAGCGAGCAGTACTTC. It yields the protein CSVGPGGSEQYF.